The rows below give T cell receptor beta chains drawn from one sample of a study of T cell repertoires in cytomegalovirus infection. TCRdb re-called the reads with MiXCR, one entry per CDR3 protein. This sample has some 320,000 distinct CDR3 sequences, with 8% to 10% found just once. What was sequenced was PBMCs. The receptor source for this set is a human donor in good health (CMV status not recorded). Some clones in this sample may be carry-over from other donors' samples. Each CDR3 is given with its conserved first and last residue. Each record gives: V gene, D gene, clone size, J gene, CDR3 protein, CDR3 DNA. A D gene is named only where the DNA matches it firmly. The listing skips clone size in some rows; elsewhere it reads once, few, many or a size class.

TRBV28	TRBD2	many	TRBJ2-1	CASSLGLAGMGEQFF	TGTGCCAGCAGTCTCGGACTAGCGGGAATGGGTGAGCAGTTCTTC
TRBV12-3/TRBV12-4	TRBD1	-	TRBJ2-1	CASSPRGRFRNEQFF	TGTGCCAGCAGCCCCAGGGGGCGCTTCCGGAATGAGCAGTTCTTC
TRBV7-9	TRBD1	many	TRBJ2-7	CASTEGQYEQYF	TGTGCCAGCACCGAGGGACAGTACGAGCAGTACTTC
TRBV12-3/TRBV12-4	-	many	TRBJ1-1	CASSFPGTEAFF	TGTGCCAGCAGTTTTCCCGGCACTGAAGCTTTCTTT
TRBV6-5	-	many	TRBJ2-1	CASSYGSGRLGNEQFF	TGTGCCAGCAGTTACGGGTCCGGCCGACTCGGTAATGAGCAGTTCTTC
TRBV4-1	-	many	TRBJ1-1	CASSGVMDKNTEAFF	TGCGCCAGCTCCGGCGTTATGGACAAGAACACTGAAGCTTTCTTT
TRBV6-2/TRBV6-3	TRBD1	-	TRBJ1-2	CASSRGTDRNYGYTF	TGTGCCAGCAGCCGAGGGACAGACCGAAACTATGGCTACACCTTC
TRBV12-3/TRBV12-4	-	-	TRBJ1-1	CASFPRAAGKSEAFF	TGTGCCAGCTTCCCCCGTGCAGCGGGAAAGTCTGAAGCTTTCTTT
TRBV11-2	-	-	TRBJ2-1	CASSLIAAYYNEQFF	TGTGCCAGCAGCTTAATAGCGGCCTACTACAATGAGCAGTTCTTC
TRBV11-1	TRBD1	-	TRBJ2-4	CASSLATGINIQYF	TGTGCCAGCAGCTTAGCGACAGGGATCAACATTCAGTACTTC
TRBV19	TRBD2	-	TRBJ2-1	CASSIGGLAGYNEQFF	TGTGCCAGTAGTATAGGTGGGCTAGCGGGTTACAATGAGCAGTTCTTC
TRBV6-6	TRBD1	many	TRBJ1-1	CASRPLLTGSTWVNTEAFF	TGTGCCAGCAGACCCCTGTTGACAGGGTCAACGTGGGTGAACACTGAAGCTTTCTTT
TRBV27	-	few	TRBJ1-1	CASTLTPRGETEAFF	TGTGCCAGCACCCTTACCCCCAGGGGCGAAACTGAAGCTTTCTTT
TRBV20-1	-	-	TRBJ2-7	CSAPTQSSYEQYF	TGCAGTGCCCCTACACAAAGCTCCTACGAGCAGTACTTC
TRBV7-2	TRBD2	-	TRBJ2-7	CASSLETSGPYEQYF	TGTGCCAGCAGCTTAGAGACTAGCGGGCCCTACGAGCAGTACTTC
TRBV9	TRBD2	-	TRBJ2-5	CASSLPGAGETQYF	TGTGCCAGCAGCCTCCCGGGAGCGGGGGAGACCCAGTACTTC